This section outlines one T cell receptor beta chain sequence together with its context. Its target is not known. This sample stems from a study of regulatory T cells in long-lasting Graves disease. The time point here: persistent/refractory GD, antithyroid drugs over 5 years with positive TRAb. Following extraction of RNA from PBMCs, that RNA was used to make the TCR library. Germline lookup yields CDR1 DFQATT and CDR2 SNEGSKA (reference sequence). The CDR3 is 17 amino acids. Losses at the gene ends were 5 bases for V and 2 bases for J; bases not matched to a gene: 13. TCR beta libraries were built with iRepertoire HTBI primers and Arm-PCR of CDR3 regions. From the multiplex PCR reads, TCRdb called clonotypes with MiXCR, one entry per CDR3 protein. The table has roughly 400,000 distinct CDR3 sequences, around 21% seen once. Study observations and caveats: Newly diagnosed disease favored TRBV20-1 and TRBJ2-1 over persistent disease.

The sample consisted of peripheral blood mononuclear cells (PBMCs), taken when the disease was refractory, from a patient treated with antithyroid drugs. This chain links TRBV20-1 with TRBJ1-5; 9 nucleotides agree with TRBD1. The sequence derives from a female donor with Graves disease. The CDR3 region has the DNA TGCAGTGCTTTAGATGGGACAGGGAATCGTGGCAATCAGCCCCAGCATTTT. The encoded protein is CSALDGTGNRGNQPQHF.